This note documents a single T cell receptor beta chain sequence. Antigen unknown. Roughly 27,000 T cell genomes, or approximately 270 ng DNA, went into replicate PCRs of unsorted PBMC. Only in-frame clones appear in the TCRdb table, and some are missing; sequencing was by immunoSEQ multiplex PCR. The table lists about 480,000 clones, 60% to 80% of them singletons. This specimen comes from a study of shared clonotypes between healthy human individuals. Study observations and caveats: In having few donors, the study represented limited genetic and exposure-history diversity.

Every contributor of samples was a Caucasian grown-up residing in Nashville, Tennessee. The germline V gene encodes CDR1 SGHTA and CDR2 FQGNSA. CDR3 length: 17 amino acids. After removal of 5 bases from V and 9 bases from J, the junction contained 20 bases not matched to a gene. The rearrangement links TRBV7-2 to TRBJ2-3; 7 nucleotides align to TRBD1. Sequencing was done on a sample of PBMCs. The sequence was obtained from a woman aged 40 to 49 in good health. Some clones in this sample may be carry-over from other donors' samples. This CDR3 is CASSREARGNPGSTQYF. For the CDR3, the DNA is TGTGCCAGCAGCCGGGAAGCCAGGGGGAACCCTGGGTCAACGCAGTATTTT.